This TCR beta chain was retrieved from a study of beta chain features in type 1 diabetes. Study results and caveats: Naive, central memory and Treg TCRB repertoires appeared more alike in patients than in healthy donors. Possibly, sequencing cDNA over-represented cells that had high TCR expression levels. Moderate yet significant TCRB CDR3 shortening was seen in Type 1 diabetes patients in all four CD4+ subsets. In patients and controls equally, PCR might favor templates that are shorter.

This clone has more than one count but fewer than ten. Its antigen is undetermined. Sampling consisted of one heparinised blood draw per donor, averaging about 116 mL. Expressed TCRB transcripts were sequenced after all isolated RNA was converted to cDNA. Measured with immunoSEQ multiplex PCR; TCRdb has only the in-frame clones, and not every one. The sample contains under 300,000 clones, approximately 13% of which appear only once. Germline values: CDR1 SGHRS, CDR2 YFSETQ. The V gene lost 3 bases and the J gene lost 0 bases, with 16 bases spanning the gap. This CDR3 has 17 amino acids. The sequencing input was naive CD4+ T cells from blood. The gene calls are TRBV5-1 and TRBJ2-1; no clear D. This TCR was recovered from a man aged 30 to 39 with type 1 diabetes. The CDR3 reads CASSSQASPGSYNEQFF. The CDR3 DNA is TGCGCCAGCAGCTCCCAAGCCTCTCCTGGCTCCTACAATGAGCAGTTCTTC.